This T cell receptor beta chain was recorded in a study of beta chain features in type 1 diabetes. In the study overall: Across the samples, about 100 million sorted cells were examined in total. Study results and caveats: People with Type 1 diabetes carried modestly yet significantly shorter TCRB CDR3s in all four CD4+ subsets. The naive, central memory and Treg TCRB repertoires showed an apparent similarity that was greater among patients than among healthy donors.

For this clone: The antigen is undetermined.

With 6 bases removed from V and 13 bases from J, the gap between germline ends came to 19 bases. Per germline, CDR1 LNHDA and CDR2 SQIVND (reference sequence). The CDR3 is made up of 13 amino acids. Every bit of the isolated RNA underwent reverse transcription, so sequencing read expressed TCRB transcripts. Sequenced by immunoSEQ multiplex PCR; TCRdb stores in-frame clones only, minus some. Among 40,000 or so clones listed, over 50% were seen once. The sequenced sample was Tregs from blood. The V and J genes are TRBV19 and TRBJ2-1; weak D call: TRBD2 (6 bases). The origin of this receptor is a woman aged 18-29 years in good health. The CDR3 spells CASSRDRDSRQFF. The CDR3, as DNA: TGTGCCAGTAGCAGGGACCGGGACTCCCGACAGTTCTTC.